A few counts support the clone carrying this TCR beta chain. Specified time point: persistent/refractory GD, antithyroid drugs over 5 years with positive TRAb. RNA isolated from PBMCs was used to make the TCR library. The authors built TCR beta libraries using iRepertoire HTBI primers and Arm-PCR of CDR3 regions. TCRdb processed the multiplex PCR reads anew with MiXCR; each CDR3 protein has one entry. The sample lists some 330,000 distinct CDR3 sequences, less than 30% seen once, with 25% to 30% in the top ten. This sample is drawn from a study of regulatory T cells in long-lasting Graves disease. CDR1 is DFQATT, CDR2 SNEGSKA, per germline (reference sequence). With 0 bases clipped from V and 1 base from J, the junction kept 1 base outside the gene matches. The CDR3 sequence is 15 residues long.

This specimen consisted of peripheral blood mononuclear cells (PBMCs), obtained when the disease was refractory, from a patient treated with antithyroid drugs. This sequence originates from a woman in her 40s with Graves disease. The chain has TRBV20-1 and TRBJ2-3; TRBD2 aligns across 10 bases. The CDR3: CSARDGTSGTDTQYF. The CDR3 coding sequence is TGCAGTGCTAGAGATGGGACTAGCGGCACAGATACGCAGTATTTT.